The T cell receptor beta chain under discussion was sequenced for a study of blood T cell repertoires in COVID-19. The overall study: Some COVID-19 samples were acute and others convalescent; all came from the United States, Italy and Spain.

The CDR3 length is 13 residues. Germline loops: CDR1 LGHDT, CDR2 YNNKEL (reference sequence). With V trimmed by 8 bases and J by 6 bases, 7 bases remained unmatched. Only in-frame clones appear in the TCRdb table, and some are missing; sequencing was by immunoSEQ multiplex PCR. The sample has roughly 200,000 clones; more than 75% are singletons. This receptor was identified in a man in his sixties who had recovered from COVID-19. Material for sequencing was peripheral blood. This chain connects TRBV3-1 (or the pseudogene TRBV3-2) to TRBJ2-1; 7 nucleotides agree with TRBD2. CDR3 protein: CASQASGLNEQFF. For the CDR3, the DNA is TGTGCCAGCCAGGCTAGCGGCCTCAATGAGCAGTTCTTC.